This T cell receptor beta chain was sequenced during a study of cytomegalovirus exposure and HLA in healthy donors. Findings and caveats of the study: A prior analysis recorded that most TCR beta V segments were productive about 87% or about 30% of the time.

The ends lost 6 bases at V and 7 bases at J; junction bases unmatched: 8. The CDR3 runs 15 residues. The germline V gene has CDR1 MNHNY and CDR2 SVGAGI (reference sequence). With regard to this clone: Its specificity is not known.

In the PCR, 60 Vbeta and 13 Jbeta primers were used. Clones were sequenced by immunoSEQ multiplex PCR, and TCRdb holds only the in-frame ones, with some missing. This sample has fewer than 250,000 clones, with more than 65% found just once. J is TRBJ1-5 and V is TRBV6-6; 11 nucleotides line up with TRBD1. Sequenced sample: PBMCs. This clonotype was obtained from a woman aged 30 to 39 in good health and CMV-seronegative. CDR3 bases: TGTGCCAGCAGCTCCGGGACAGGGGGAATCCAGCCCCAGCATTTT. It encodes CASSSGTGGIQPQHF.